The table lists the clone carrying this T cell receptor beta chain with many counts. Its antigen remains unknown. Germline and junction disagree at one end, which may indicate a read error. Patients showing uncontrolled infection, other autoimmune disease, pregnancy or lactation were ineligible. Together with thyroid ultrasound, orbital computed tomography, serum thyroxine and TRAb, clinical symptoms were used for diagnoses. Amplification of TCR beta CDR3 regions used RNA as the template. The TCR CDR3 first-round RT-PCR relied on the HTBI primer set. TCRdb recomputed calls from the multiplex PCR reads with MiXCR, one row per CDR3 protein. Among roughly 98,000 distinct CDR3 sequences, about 37% were seen once, and the ten largest hold about a tenth. This sample is part of a study of T cells in Graves' hyperthyroidism and ophthalmopathy. Study-wide results and caveats: By a 13 V-J model, ophthalmopathy was set apart from stable hyperthyroidism.

The CDR3 has 11 amino acids. The chain has TRBV12-3 or TRBV12-4 and TRBJ2-5; D unresolved. The specimen was peripheral blood or thyroid tissue (not recorded which). The source is a woman aged 25 to 39 with Graves' hyperthyroidism. The DNA of the CDR3 is TGTGCCAGCAGTACCGGGCCCGCTCGAGACTTC. It is translated as CASSTGPARDF.